The T cell receptor beta chain described here comes from a study of blood T cell repertoires in COVID-19. About the research overall: The analysed material was cDNA or gDNA that came from T cells, B-cell-depleted T cells, or PBMCs.

In this sample, this clone turned up a few times. Donors of Cohort 3 who recovered were those that had two negative PCRs, clearance, or symptom resolution. Sequencing was performed with immunoSEQ multiplex PCR; in TCRdb, only in-frame clones are kept and a portion is missing. The table shows more than 350,000 clones, with about 86% occurring only once. Germline CDR1 SGHNT, CDR2 YYREEE (reference sequence). The CDR3 runs 15 residues. V gave up 0 bases and J gave up 3 bases, with 9 bases separating them. The sequence was collected from a woman in her fifties or sixties who had recovered from COVID-19. The genes are TRBV5-4 and TRBJ2-2; perhaps TRBD2 as D (5 bases). Input material: PBMCs or T cells enriched from blood (not recorded which). The CDR3 sequence is CASSLAGRYTGELFF. CDR3 DNA: TGTGCCAGCAGCTTGGCGGGGAGATACACCGGGGAGCTGTTTTTT.